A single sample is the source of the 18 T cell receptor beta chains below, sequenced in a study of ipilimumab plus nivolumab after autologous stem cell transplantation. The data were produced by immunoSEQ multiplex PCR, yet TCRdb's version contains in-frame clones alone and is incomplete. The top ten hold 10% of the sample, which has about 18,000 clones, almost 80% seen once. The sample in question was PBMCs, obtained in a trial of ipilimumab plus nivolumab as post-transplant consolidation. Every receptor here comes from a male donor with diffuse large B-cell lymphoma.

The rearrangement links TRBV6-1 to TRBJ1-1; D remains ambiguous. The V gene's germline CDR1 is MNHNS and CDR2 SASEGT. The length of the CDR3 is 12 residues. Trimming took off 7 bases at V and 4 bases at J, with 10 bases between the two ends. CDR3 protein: CASTFLATEAFF. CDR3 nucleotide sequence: TGTGCCAGCACTTTCTTGGCCACTGAAGCTTTCTTT.

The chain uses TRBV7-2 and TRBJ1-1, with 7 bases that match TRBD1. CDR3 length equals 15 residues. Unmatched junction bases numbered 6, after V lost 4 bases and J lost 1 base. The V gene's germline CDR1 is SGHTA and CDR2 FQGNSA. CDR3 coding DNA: TGTGCCAGCAGCTCCCAGGGGACAGCGAACACTGAAGCTTTCTTT. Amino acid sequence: CASSSQGTANTEAFF.

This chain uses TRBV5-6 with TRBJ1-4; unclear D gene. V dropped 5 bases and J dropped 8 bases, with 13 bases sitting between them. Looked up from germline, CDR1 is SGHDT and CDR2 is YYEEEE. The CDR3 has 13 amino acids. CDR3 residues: CASSLTRKEKLFF. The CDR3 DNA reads TGTGCCAGCAGTTTGACCAGGAAGGAAAAACTGTTTTTT. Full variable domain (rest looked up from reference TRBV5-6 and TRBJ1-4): DAGVTQSPTHLIKTRGQQVTLRCSPKSGHDTVSWYQQALGQGPQFIFQYYEEEERQRGNFPDRFSGHQFPNYSSELNVNALLLGDSALYLCASSLTRKEKLFFGSGTQLSVL.

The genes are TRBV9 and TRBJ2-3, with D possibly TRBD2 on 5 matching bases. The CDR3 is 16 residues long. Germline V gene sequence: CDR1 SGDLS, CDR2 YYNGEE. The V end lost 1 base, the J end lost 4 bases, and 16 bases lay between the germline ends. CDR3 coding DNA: TGTGCCAGCAGCGTACGGCCCCGCGTGAGGGCAGATACGCAGTATTTT. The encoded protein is CASSVRPRVRADTQYF.

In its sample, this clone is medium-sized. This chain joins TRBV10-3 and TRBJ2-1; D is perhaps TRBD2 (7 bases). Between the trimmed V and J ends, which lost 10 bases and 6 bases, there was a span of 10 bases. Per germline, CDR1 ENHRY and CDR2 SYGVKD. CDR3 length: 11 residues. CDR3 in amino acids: CANGGRNEQFF. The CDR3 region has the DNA TGTGCCAACGGGGGGCGCAATGAGCAGTTCTTC.

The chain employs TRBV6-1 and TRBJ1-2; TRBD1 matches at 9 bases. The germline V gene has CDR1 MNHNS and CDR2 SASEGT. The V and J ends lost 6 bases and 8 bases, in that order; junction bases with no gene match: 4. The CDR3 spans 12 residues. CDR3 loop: CASRPGTGGYTF. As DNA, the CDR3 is TGTGCCAGCAGGCCGGGGACAGGGGGCTACACCTTC.

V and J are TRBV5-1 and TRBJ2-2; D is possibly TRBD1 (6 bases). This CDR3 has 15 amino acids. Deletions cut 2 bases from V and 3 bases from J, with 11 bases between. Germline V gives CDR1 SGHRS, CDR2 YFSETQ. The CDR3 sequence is CASSFTGMDTGELFF. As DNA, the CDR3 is TGCGCCAGCAGCTTTACAGGGATGGACACCGGGGAGCTGTTTTTT.

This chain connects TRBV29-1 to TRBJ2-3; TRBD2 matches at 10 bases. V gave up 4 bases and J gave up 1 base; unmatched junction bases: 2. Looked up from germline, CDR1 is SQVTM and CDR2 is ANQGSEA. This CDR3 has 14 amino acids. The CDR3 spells CSVGGLAGTDTQYF. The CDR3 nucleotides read TGCAGCGTTGGAGGACTAGCGGGCACAGATACGCAGTATTTT.

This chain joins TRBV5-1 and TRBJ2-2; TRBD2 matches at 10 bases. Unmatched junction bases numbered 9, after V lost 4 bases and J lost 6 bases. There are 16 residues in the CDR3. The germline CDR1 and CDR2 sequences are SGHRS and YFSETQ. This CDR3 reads CASSPPSGGVPGELFF. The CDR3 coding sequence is TGCGCCAGCAGCCCCCCCAGCGGGGGGGTCCCCGGGGAGCTGTTTTTT.

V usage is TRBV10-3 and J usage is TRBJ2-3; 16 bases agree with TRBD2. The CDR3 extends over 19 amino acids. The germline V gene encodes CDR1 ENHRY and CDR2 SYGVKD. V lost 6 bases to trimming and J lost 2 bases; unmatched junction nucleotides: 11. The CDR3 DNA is TGTGCCATCAGGGGTCCACCGGGACTAGCGGGGGGGGACACAGATACGCAGTATTTT. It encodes CAIRGPPGLAGGDTDTQYF.

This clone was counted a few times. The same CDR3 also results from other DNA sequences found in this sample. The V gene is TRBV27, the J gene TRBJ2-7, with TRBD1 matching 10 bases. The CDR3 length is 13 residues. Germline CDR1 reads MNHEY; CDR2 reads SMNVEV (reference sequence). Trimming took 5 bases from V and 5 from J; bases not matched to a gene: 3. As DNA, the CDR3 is TGTGCCAGCAGTGGGACAGGGGCCCACGAGCAGTACTTC. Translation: CASSGTGAHEQYF.

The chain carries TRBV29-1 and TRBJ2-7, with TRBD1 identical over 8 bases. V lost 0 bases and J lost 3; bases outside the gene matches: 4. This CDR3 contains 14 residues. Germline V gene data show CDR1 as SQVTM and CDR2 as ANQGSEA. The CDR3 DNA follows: TGCAGCGTTGAAGATCTAGGACAGGGCTACGAGCAGTACTTC. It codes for CSVEDLGQGYEQYF.

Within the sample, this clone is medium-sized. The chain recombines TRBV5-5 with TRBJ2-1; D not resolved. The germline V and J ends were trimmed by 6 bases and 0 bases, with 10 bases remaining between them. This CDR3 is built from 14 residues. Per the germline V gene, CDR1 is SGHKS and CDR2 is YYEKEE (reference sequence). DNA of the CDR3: TGTGCCAGCACCTATACGAGCTCCTACAATGAGCAGTTCTTC. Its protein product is CASTYTSSYNEQFF.

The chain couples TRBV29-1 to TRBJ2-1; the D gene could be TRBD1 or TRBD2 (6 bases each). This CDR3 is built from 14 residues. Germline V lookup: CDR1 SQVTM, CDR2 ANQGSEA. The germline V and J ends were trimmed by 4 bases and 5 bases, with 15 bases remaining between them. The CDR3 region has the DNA TGCAGCGTTGCCCTCTGGGGGGCAGACAATGAGCAGTTCTTC. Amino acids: CSVALWGADNEQFF.

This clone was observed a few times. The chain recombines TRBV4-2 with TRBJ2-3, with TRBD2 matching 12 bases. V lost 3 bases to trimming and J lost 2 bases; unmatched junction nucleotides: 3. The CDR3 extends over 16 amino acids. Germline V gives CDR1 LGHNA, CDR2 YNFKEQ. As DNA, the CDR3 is TGTGCCAGCAGCCACTCTAGCGGGGGGGACACAGATACGCAGTATTTT. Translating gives CASSHSSGGDTDTQYF.

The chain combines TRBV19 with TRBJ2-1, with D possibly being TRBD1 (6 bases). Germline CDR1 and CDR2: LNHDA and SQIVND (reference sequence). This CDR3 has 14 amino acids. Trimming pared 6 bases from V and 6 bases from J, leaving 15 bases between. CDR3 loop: CASRRQVQINEQFF. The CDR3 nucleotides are TGTGCCAGTAGGAGACAGGTCCAGATCAATGAGCAGTTCTTC. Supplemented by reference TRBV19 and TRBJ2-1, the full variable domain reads DGGITQSPKYLFRKEGQNVTLSCEQNLNHDAMYWYRQDPGQGLRLIYYSQIVNDFQKGDIAEGYSVSREKKESFPLTVTSAQKNPTAFYLCASRRQVQINEQFFGPGTRLTVL.

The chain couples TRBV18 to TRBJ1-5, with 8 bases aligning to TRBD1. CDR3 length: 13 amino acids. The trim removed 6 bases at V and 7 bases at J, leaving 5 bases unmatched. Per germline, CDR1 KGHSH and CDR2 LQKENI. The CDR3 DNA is TGTGCCAGCTCGCCAGGGGGCGGACAGCCCCAGCATTTT. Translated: CASSPGGGQPQHF. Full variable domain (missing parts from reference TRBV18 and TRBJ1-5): NAGVMQNPRHLVRRRGQEARLRCSPMKGHSHVYWYRQLPEEGLKFMVYLQKENIIDESGMPKERFSAEFPKEGPSILRIQQVVRGDSAAYFCASSPGGGQPQHFGDGTRLSIL.

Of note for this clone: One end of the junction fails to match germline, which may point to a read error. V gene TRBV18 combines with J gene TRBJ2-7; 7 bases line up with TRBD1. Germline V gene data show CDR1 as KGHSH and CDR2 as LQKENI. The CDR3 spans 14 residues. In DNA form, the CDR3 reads TGTGCCGGCTCACTAGACAGGGCCGGGGACGAGCAGTACTTC. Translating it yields CAGSLDRAGDEQYF.